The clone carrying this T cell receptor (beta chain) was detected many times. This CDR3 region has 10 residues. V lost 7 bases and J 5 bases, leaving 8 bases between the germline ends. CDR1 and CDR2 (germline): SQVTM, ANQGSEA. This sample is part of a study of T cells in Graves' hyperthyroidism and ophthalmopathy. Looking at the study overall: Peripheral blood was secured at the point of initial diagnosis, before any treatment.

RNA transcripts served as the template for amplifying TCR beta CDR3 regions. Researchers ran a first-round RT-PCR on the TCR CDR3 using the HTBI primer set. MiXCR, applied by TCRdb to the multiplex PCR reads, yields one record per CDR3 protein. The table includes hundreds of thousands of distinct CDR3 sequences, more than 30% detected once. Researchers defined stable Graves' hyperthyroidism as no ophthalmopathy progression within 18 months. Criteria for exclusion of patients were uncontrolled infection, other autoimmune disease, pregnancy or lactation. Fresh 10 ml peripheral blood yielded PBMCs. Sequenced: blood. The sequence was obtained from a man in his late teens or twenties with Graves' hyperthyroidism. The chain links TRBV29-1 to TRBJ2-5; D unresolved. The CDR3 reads CSAYMETQYF. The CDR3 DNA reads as TGCAGCGCTTACATGGAGACCCAGTACTTC.